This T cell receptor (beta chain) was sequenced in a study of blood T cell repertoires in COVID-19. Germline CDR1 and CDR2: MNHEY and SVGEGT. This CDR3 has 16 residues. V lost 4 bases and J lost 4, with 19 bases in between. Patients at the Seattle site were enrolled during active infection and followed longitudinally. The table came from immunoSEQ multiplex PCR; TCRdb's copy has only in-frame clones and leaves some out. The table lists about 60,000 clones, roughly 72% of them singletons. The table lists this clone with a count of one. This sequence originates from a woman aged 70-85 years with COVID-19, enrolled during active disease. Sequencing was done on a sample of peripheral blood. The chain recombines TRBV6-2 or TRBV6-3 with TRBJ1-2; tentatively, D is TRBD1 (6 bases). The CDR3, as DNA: TGTGCCAGCAGTTCCCCCCCCGACAGGACCCGCTATGGCTACACCTTC. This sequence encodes CASSSPPDRTRYGYTF.